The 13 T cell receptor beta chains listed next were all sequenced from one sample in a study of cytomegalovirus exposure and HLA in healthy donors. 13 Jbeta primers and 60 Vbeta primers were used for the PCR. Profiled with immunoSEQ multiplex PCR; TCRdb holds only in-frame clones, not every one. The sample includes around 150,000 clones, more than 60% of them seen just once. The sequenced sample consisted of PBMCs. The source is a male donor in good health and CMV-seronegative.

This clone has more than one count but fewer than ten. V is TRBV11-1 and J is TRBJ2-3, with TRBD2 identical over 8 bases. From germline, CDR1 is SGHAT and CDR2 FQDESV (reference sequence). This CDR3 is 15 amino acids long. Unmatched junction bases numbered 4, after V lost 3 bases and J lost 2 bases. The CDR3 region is CASSFRGGTTDTQYF. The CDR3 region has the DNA TGTGCCAGCAGCTTCCGGGGGGGAACCACAGATACGCAGTATTTT.

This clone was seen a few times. The CDR3: CASSITQGRDTQYF. The CDR3 DNA sequence: TGTGCCAGTAGTATAACCCAGGGCCGGGATACGCAGTATTTT. The genes are TRBV19 and TRBJ2-3, with a weak D call TRBD1 (5 bases). The CDR3 spans 14 residues. V lost 2 bases and J 6 bases, leaving 12 bases between the germline ends. Germline CDR1 and CDR2: LNHDA and SQIVND (reference sequence). Looking up the rest from reference TRBV19 and TRBJ2-3 gives the full variable domain: DGGITQSPKYLFRKEGQNVTLSCEQNLNHDAMYWYRQDPGQGLRLIYYSQIVNDFQKGDIAEGYSVSREKKESFPLTVTSAQKNPTAFYLCASSITQGRDTQYFGPGTRLTVL.

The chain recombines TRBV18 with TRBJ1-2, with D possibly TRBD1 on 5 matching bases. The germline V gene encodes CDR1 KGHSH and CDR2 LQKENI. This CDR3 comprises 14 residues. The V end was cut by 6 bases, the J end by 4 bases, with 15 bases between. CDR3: CASSPSGGSYGYTF. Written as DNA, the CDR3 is TGTGCCAGCTCGCCCTCGGGGGGGTCCTATGGCTACACCTTC.

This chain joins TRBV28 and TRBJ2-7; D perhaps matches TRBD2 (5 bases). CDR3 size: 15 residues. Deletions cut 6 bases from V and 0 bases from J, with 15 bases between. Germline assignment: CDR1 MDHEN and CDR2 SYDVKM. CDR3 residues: CASSLGRAVSYEQYF. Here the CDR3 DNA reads TGTGCCAGCAGCCTAGGGCGGGCAGTCTCCTACGAGCAGTACTTC.

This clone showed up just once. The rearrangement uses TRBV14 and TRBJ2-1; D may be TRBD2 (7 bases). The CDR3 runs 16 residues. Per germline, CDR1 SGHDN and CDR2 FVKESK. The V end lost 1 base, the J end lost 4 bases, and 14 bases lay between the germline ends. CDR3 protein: CASSQGGGLAYNEQFF. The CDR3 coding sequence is TGTGCCAGCAGCCAAGGGGGGGGCCTAGCGTACAATGAGCAGTTCTTC. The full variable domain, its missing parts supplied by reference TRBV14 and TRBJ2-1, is EAGVTQFPSHSVIEKGQTVTLRCDPISGHDNLYWYRRVMGKEIKFLLHFVKESKQDESGMPNNRFLAERTGGTYSTLKVQPAELEDSGVYFCASSQGGGLAYNEQFFGPGTRLTVL.

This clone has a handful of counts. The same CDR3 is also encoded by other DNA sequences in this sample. The CDR3 sequence: CASSLVGQGDGYTF. CDR3 bases: TGCGCCAGCAGCTTGGTGGGGCAAGGGGATGGCTACACCTTC. The chain uses TRBV5-1 and TRBJ1-2; D is perhaps TRBD1 (5 bases). The CDR3 contains 14 residues. V lost 0 bases, J lost 6 bases, and 12 bases lay in between. Germline CDR1 is SGHRS and CDR2 is YFSETQ.

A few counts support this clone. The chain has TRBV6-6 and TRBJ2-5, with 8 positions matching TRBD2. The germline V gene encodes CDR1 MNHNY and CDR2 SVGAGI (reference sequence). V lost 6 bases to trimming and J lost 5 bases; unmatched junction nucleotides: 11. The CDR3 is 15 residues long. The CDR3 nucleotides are TGTGCCAGCAGCGATACGGGGGGGCAGGCGGAGACCCAGTACTTC. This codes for CASSDTGGQAETQYF.

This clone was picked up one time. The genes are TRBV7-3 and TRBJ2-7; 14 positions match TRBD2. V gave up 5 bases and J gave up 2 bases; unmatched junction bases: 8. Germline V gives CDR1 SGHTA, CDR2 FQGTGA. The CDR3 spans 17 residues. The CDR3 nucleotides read TGTGCCAGCAGCCAGACTAGCGGGGGGGCGGAAACCTACGAGCAGTACTTC. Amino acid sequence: CASSQTSGGAETYEQYF. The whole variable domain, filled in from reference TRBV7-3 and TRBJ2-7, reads GAGVSQTPSNKVTEKGKYVELRCDPISGHTALYWYRQSLGQGPEFLIYFQGTGAADDSGLPNDRFFAVRPEGSVSTLKIQRTERGDSAVYLCASSQTSGGAETYEQYFGPGTRLTVT.

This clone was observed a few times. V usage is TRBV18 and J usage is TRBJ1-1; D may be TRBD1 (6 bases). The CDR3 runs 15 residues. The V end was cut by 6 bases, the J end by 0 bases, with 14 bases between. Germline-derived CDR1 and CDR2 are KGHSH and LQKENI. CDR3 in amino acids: CASSQQGIMNTEAFF. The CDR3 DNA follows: TGTGCCAGCTCTCAACAGGGAATCATGAACACTGAAGCTTTCTTT.

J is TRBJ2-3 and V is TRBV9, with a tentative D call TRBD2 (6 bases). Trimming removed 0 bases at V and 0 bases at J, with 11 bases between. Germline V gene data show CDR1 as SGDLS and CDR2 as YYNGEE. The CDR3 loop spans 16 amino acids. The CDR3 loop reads CASSVGVGGSTDTQYF. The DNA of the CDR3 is TGTGCCAGCAGCGTAGGGGTCGGGGGTAGCACAGATACGCAGTATTTT.

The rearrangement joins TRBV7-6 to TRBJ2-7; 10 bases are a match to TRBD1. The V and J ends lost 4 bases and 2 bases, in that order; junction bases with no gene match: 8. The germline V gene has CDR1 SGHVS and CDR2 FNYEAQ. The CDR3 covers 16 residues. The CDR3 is CASSSRGGQGPYEQYF. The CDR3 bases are TGTGCCAGCAGCTCTAGAGGGGGACAGGGGCCCTACGAGCAGTACTTC.

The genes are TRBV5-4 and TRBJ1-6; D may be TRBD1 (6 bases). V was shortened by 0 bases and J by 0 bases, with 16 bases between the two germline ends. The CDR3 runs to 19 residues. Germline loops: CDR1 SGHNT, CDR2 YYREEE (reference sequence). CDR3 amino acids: CASSLGGKGGPSYNSPLHF. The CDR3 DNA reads TGTGCCAGCAGCTTGGGGGGGAAAGGGGGACCCTCCTATAATTCACCCCTCCACTTT.

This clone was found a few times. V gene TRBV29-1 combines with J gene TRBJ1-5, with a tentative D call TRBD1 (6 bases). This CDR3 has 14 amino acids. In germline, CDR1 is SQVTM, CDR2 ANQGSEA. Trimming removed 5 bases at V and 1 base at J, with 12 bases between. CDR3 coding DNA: TGCAGCGTTCCCGGGCAGGGGAGCAATCAGCCCCAGCATTTT. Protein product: CSVPGQGSNQPQHF. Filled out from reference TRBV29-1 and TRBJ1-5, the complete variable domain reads SAVISQKPSRDICQRGTSLTIQCQVDSQVTMMFWYRQQPGQSLTLIATANQGSEATYESGFVIDKFPISRPNLTFSTLTVSNMSPEDSSIYLCSVPGQGSNQPQHFGDGTRLSIL.